The 15 T cell receptor beta chains below all came from one sample that was sequenced in a study of blood T cell repertoires in COVID-19. Sequencing was performed with immunoSEQ multiplex PCR; in TCRdb, only in-frame clones are kept and a portion is missing. The sample includes about 250,000 clones, around nine tenths of them seen just once. Sequencing input: peripheral blood. The receptors shown here come from a woman in her sixties or seventies who had recovered from COVID-19.

About this clone itself: Other DNA sequences within the sample encode an identical CDR3. The rearrangement links TRBV9 to TRBJ2-5; 8 bases line up with TRBD2. V was pared by 2 bases and J by 5 bases, with 5 bases of the junction left unmatched. This CDR3 contains 14 residues. Germline-derived CDR1 and CDR2 are SGDLS and YYNGEE. CDR3 DNA: TGTGCCAGCAGCGTCACGGGGGGGCTGGAGACCCAGTACTTC. Protein product: CASSVTGGLETQYF.

This rearrangement joins TRBV5-1 to TRBJ1-6; 7 nucleotides line up with TRBD1. The germline gives CDR1 SGHRS, CDR2 YFSETQ. The V and J ends lost 4 bases and 2 bases, in that order; junction bases with no gene match: 6. CDR3 length: 16 residues. The CDR3 here is CASSLDRATYNSPLHF. The CDR3 DNA is TGCGCCAGCAGCCTCGACAGGGCAACCTATAATTCACCCCTCCACTTT. The whole variable domain, remainder taken from reference TRBV5-1 and TRBJ1-6, is KAGVTQTPRYLIKTRGQQVTLSCSPISGHRSVSWYQQTPGQGLQFLFEYFSETQRNKGNFPGRFSGRQFSNSRSEMNVSTLELGDSALYLCASSLDRATYNSPLHFGNGTRLTVT.

The chain combines TRBV28 with TRBJ2-5; TRBD1 might be the D (6 bases). Germline V CDR1 and CDR2: MDHEN, SYDVKM. Trimming cost V 6 bases and J 3 bases, with 20 bases left between them. The CDR3 totals 16 residues. The CDR3 region has the DNA TGTGCCAGCAGCCCCCAAGGGGTAGGGGGTGAAGAGACCCAGTACTTC. Protein product: CASSPQGVGGEETQYF.

The chain joins TRBV9 to TRBJ2-1; 7 bases align to TRBD2. Germline-derived CDR1 and CDR2 are SGDLS and YYNGEE. CDR3 length equals 14 residues. V lost 4 bases, J lost 10 bases, and 11 bases stayed unmatched. The CDR3 spells CASSPQPGTKEQFF. DNA for the CDR3: TGTGCCAGCAGCCCACAACCAGGGACTAAAGAGCAGTTCTTC.

The V and J genes are TRBV28 and TRBJ2-7, with D perhaps matching TRBD1 (6 bases). The germline V and J ends were trimmed by 3 bases and 1 base, with 13 bases remaining between them. CDR1 and CDR2 (germline): MDHEN, SYDVKM. There are 15 residues in the CDR3. The DNA of the CDR3 is TGTGCCAGCAGTTTGAGGGGGTCTGTTTCCTACGAGCAGTACTTC. It is translated as CASSLRGSVSYEQYF. The full variable domain, its missing parts supplied by reference TRBV28 and TRBJ2-7, is DVKVTQSSRYLVKRTGEKVFLECVQDMDHENMFWYRQDPGLGLRLIYFSYDVKMKEKGDIPEGYSVSREKKERFSLILESASTNQTSMYLCASSLRGSVSYEQYFGPGTRLTVT.

V usage is TRBV10-3 and J usage is TRBJ2-3, with TRBD2 matching 8 bases. The CDR3 contains 15 residues. The germline CDR1 and CDR2 sequences are ENHRY and SYGVKD. V gave up 6 bases and J gave up 1 base; unmatched junction bases: 6. In nucleotides, the CDR3 is TGTGCCATCAGCGGGGGGGGCCCCGGCACAGATACGCAGTATTTT. Translating it yields CAISGGGPGTDTQYF.

V and J are TRBV7-3 and TRBJ2-5; D is undetermined. Trimming stripped 1 base from V and 5 bases from J, with 17 bases between. Looked up from germline, CDR1 is SGHTA and CDR2 is FQGTGA. There are 16 residues in the CDR3. As DNA, the CDR3 is TGTGCCAGCAGCTTAAATTCCCCTAGTTTAAGGGAGACCCAGTACTTC. This gives the protein CASSLNSPSLRETQYF.

This sequence joins TRBV7-8 and TRBJ2-4, with 8 bases lining up with TRBD1. Germline CDR1 reads SGHVS; CDR2 reads FQNEAQ. There are 11 residues in the CDR3. The trim removed 5 bases at V and 12 bases at J, leaving 3 bases unmatched. The CDR3 coding sequence is TGTGCCAGCAGCCCTGGACAGGGTCAGTACTTC. Translated, it gives CASSPGQGQYF.

J is TRBJ2-7 and V is TRBV14, with a tentative D call TRBD2 (5 bases). This CDR3 spans 11 amino acids. V was clipped by 6 bases and J by 4 bases, with 7 bases between them. Germline CDR1 and CDR2: SGHDN and FVKESK. The DNA of the CDR3 is TGTGCCAGCAGTCCGGGATACGAGCAGTACTTC. Its protein product is CASSPGYEQYF.

The rearrangement uses TRBV5-1 and TRBJ1-2, with D unresolved. From germline, CDR1 is SGHRS and CDR2 YFSETQ. With 4 bases removed from V and 8 bases from J, the gap between germline ends came to 15 bases. The CDR3 spans 13 residues. The CDR3 sequence: CASSRVLRMGYTF. The CDR3 DNA reads TGCGCCAGCAGCCGGGTCCTCCGGATGGGCTACACCTTC.

This clone was observed a handful of times. The gene calls are TRBV27 and TRBJ2-2; 12 nucleotides agree with TRBD2. This CDR3 spans 16 amino acids. Germline lookup yields CDR1 MNHEY and CDR2 SMNVEV (reference sequence). The J segment lost 9 bases and the V segment lost 3 bases, leaving 8 bases of the junction unmatched. CDR3 in amino acids: CASSFSLAGGPRELFF. CDR3 sequence (DNA): TGTGCCAGCAGTTTCTCTCTAGCGGGGGGGCCTCGGGAGCTGTTTTTT.

The chain uses TRBV3-1 (or the pseudogene TRBV3-2) and TRBJ1-6, with D unresolved. The CDR3 spans 14 residues. Trimming stripped 0 bases from V and 4 bases from J, with 4 bases between. Germline V gives CDR1 LGHDT, CDR2 YNNKEL (reference sequence). CDR3 DNA sequence: TGTGCCAGCAGCCAAGAACAGTATAATTCACCCCTCCACTTT. This gives the protein CASSQEQYNSPLHF.

Only one count was recorded for this clone. V gene TRBV5-1 combines with J gene TRBJ2-7, with TRBD2 identical over 8 bases. The CDR3 is made up of 17 amino acids. V lost 2 bases to trimming and J lost 4 bases; unmatched junction nucleotides: 14. Germline V CDR1 and CDR2: SGHRS, YFSETQ. Here the CDR3 reads CASSFSRPSSGYYEQYF. The CDR3 DNA reads as TGCGCCAGCAGCTTTTCTCGGCCATCTAGCGGGTATTACGAGCAGTACTTC.

J is TRBJ1-2 and V is TRBV19; D is perhaps TRBD1 (5 bases). This CDR3 has 14 residues. CDR1 and CDR2 from the germline V gene are LNHDA and SQIVND (reference sequence). Trimming took 5 bases from V and 7 from J, leaving 17 bases between them. The CDR3 DNA is TGTGCCAGTAGTTTCGCCAGGGAATCGGGTGGCTACACCTTC. Translation gives CASSFARESGGYTF.

The chain joins TRBV4-3 to TRBJ1-2; D perhaps matches TRBD1 (5 bases). Germline CDR1 is LGHNA and CDR2 is YSLEER. Trimming left V 0 bases short and J 7 bases short, with 12 bases between. The CDR3 totals 14 residues. The CDR3 loop reads CASSQDRGAGGYTF. The DNA of the CDR3 is TGCGCCAGCAGCCAAGATCGCGGGGCGGGTGGCTACACCTTC.